These 25 T cell receptor beta chains were all obtained from the same sample, sequenced in a study of CD8 T cells in ankylosing spondylitis. TCRdb reprocessed the 5' RACE reads with MiXCR, giving one entry per CDR3 protein. This sample has 250,000 to 350,000 distinct CDR3 sequences; less than 25% occur once, and the top ten carry 3% to 4%. The sequencing sample was made of blood, either unsorted or a sorted T cell fraction (not recorded which). The receptors were gathered from a female donor with ankylosing spondylitis or in good health (not recorded which).

This clonotype was observed a few times. The chain is built from TRBV30 and TRBJ2-1, with 7 bases matching TRBD2. V lost 2 bases, J lost 12 bases, and 7 bases stayed unmatched. Per the germline V gene, CDR1 is GTSNPN and CDR2 is SVGIG (reference sequence). The CDR3 is 12 residues long. The CDR3 is CAWSSREEWQFF. The CDR3 bases are TGTGCCTGGAGTTCTCGGGAGGAGTGGCAGTTCTTC.

This clonotype was seen more than once but under ten times. V gene TRBV20-1 combines with J gene TRBJ2-4; D might be TRBD1 (6 bases). The germline V gene has CDR1 DFQATT and CDR2 SNEGSKA (reference sequence). Trimming took 1 base from V and 4 from J, leaving 14 bases between them. The CDR3 length is 15 residues. The CDR3 loop reads CSARVPGDRKNIQYF. DNA for the CDR3: TGCAGTGCTAGAGTCCCAGGGGACCGTAAAAACATTCAGTACTTC.

This clonotype appeared many times. The V call is TRBV5-1, the J call TRBJ1-1; D perhaps matches TRBD1 (6 bases). The germline gives CDR1 SGHRS, CDR2 YFSETQ. CDR3 length equals 13 residues. The ends were cut back, 5 bases at V and 4 bases at J, with 12 bases in the middle. CDR3 in amino acids: CASSLGGITEAFF. The CDR3 DNA sequence: TGCGCCAGCAGTCTGGGGGGCATCACTGAAGCTTTCTTT.

The genes are TRBV20-1 and TRBJ2-3; unclear D gene. Germline V gene sequence: CDR1 DFQATT, CDR2 SNEGSKA (reference sequence). This CDR3 contains 11 residues. The V gene lost 6 bases and the J gene lost 7 bases, with 11 bases spanning the gap. CDR3 coding DNA: TGCAGTGCCGTTTTATCCTATACGCAGTATTTT. Its protein product is CSAVLSYTQYF.

Ten or more counts support this clonotype. J is TRBJ2-7 and V is TRBV7-2; D unclear. With 1 base removed from V and 4 bases from J, the gap between germline ends came to 8 bases. Germline V gene lookup returns CDR1 SGHTA and CDR2 FQGNSA. The CDR3 length is 13 residues. The CDR3 protein is CASSLVGGYEQYF. CDR3 sequence (DNA): TGTGCCAGCAGCTTAGTTGGCGGTTACGAGCAGTACTTC.

This clonotype was seen a few times. V gene TRBV12-3 or TRBV12-4 combines with J gene TRBJ2-2; the D call may be TRBD1 or TRBD2 (6 bases each). Between the trimmed V and J ends, which lost 5 bases and 4 bases, there was a span of 23 bases. The CDR3 runs to 18 residues. CDR3 amino acids: CASSPTPRQGRSTGELFF. DNA of the CDR3: TGTGCCAGCAGTCCCACACCTAGGCAGGGGAGGTCCACCGGGGAGCTGTTTTTT.

The chain links TRBV20-1 to TRBJ2-3; D may be TRBD1 or TRBD2 (5 bases each). Germline V gene sequence: CDR1 DFQATT, CDR2 SNEGSKA (reference sequence). The CDR3 sequence is 15 residues long. The germline V and J ends were trimmed by 5 bases and 3 bases, with 18 bases remaining between them. In DNA, the CDR3 is TGCAGTGCTGGGGGTAGTGGTAGGGGTACAGATACGCAGTATTTT. As protein: CSAGGSGRGTDTQYF.

The chain couples TRBV27 to TRBJ1-2; D uncertain. This CDR3 region has 13 residues. V dropped 5 bases and J dropped 5 bases, with 12 bases sitting between them. CDR1 and CDR2 from the germline V gene are MNHEY and SMNVEV (reference sequence). This CDR3 is CASSRGFPYGYTF. The CDR3 coding sequence is TGTGCCAGCAGTCGAGGGTTCCCTTATGGCTACACCTTC.

The table lists this clonotype with many counts. The V gene is TRBV5-1, the J gene TRBJ2-1; TRBD2 agrees at 12 bases. CDR3 size: 16 residues. Germline-derived CDR1 and CDR2 are SGHRS and YFSETQ. The V segment lost 5 bases and the J segment 1 base; nucleotides outside the gene matches: 4. The CDR3 region is CASRQTSGSSYNEQFF. The CDR3 region has the DNA TGCGCCAGCAGGCAGACTAGCGGGAGTTCCTACAATGAGCAGTTCTTC.

This clonotype came up a few times. This chain links TRBV6-1 with TRBJ1-1; 7 bases are a match to TRBD1. The CDR3 totals 16 residues. With V trimmed by 6 bases and J by 0 bases, 10 bases remained unmatched. Germline CDR1 is MNHNS and CDR2 is SASEGT. The CDR3 DNA follows: TGTGCCAGCAGACGGACAGGAATGGGGGTGAACACTGAAGCTTTCTTT. Translated, it gives CASRRTGMGVNTEAFF.

V is TRBV2 and J is TRBJ2-3, with 8 bases that match TRBD2. CDR1 is SNHLY and CDR2 is FYNNEI in the germline V gene. The CDR3 is 15 residues long. V was pared by 9 bases and J by 1 base, with 9 bases of the junction left unmatched. CDR3: CASCRSGSGTDTQYF. The CDR3 DNA reads TGTGCCAGTTGCCGGAGCGGGAGTGGCACAGATACGCAGTATTTT.

This clonotype was detected ten times or more. A read error may account for a junction end that differs from germline. The chain is built from TRBV20-1 and TRBJ1-1; D call uncertain. Germline V CDR1 and CDR2: DFQATT, SNEGSKA (reference sequence). CDR3 length: 15 residues. DNA for the CDR3: TGCAGTGCGAGAGTAGACCCAGAGTCGAACACTGAAGCTTTCTTT. Protein sequence: CSARVDPESNTEAFF.

This clonotype came up once. In nucleotides, the CDR3 is TGTGCCAGCAGCTTAAACGGGGCAACAGGGGTGGGAACCTTC. Residues: CASSLNGATGVGTF. V gene TRBV7-3 combines with J gene TRBJ1-2, with 7 bases lining up with TRBD1. Germline trimming cut 1 base from V and 14 bases from J; bases unmatched to any gene: 13. This CDR3 region has 14 residues. Germline CDR1 is SGHTA and CDR2 is FQGTGA.

V gene TRBV5-1 combines with J gene TRBJ1-2, with D perhaps matching TRBD1 (5 bases). V was cut by 0 bases and J by 1 base, with 16 bases left in between. CDR3 size: 17 residues. Germline V gene data show CDR1 as SGHRS and CDR2 as YFSETQ. The CDR3: CASSLVGTPELNYGYTF. CDR3 bases: TGCGCCAGCAGCTTGGTGGGGACTCCTGAACTTAACTATGGCTACACCTTC.

The V gene is TRBV7-2, the J gene TRBJ2-7; TRBD1 or TRBD2 may be the D gene (5 bases each). The V gene's germline CDR1 is SGHTA and CDR2 FQGNSA. V was cut by 3 bases and J by 3 bases, with 15 bases left in between. The CDR3 runs 15 residues. The CDR3 loop reads CASSLFRGRVYEQYF. The DNA for the CDR3 is TGTGCCAGCAGCTTGTTTCGGGGCAGGGTCTACGAGCAGTACTTC.

The rearrangement links TRBV20-1 to TRBJ2-1; 7 bases are a match to TRBD2. This CDR3 is built from 14 residues. The germline V gene has CDR1 DFQATT and CDR2 SNEGSKA (reference sequence). Losses at the gene ends were 3 bases for V and 7 bases for J; bases not matched to a gene: 9. The CDR3: CSARQAGVRNEQFF. DNA of the CDR3: TGCAGTGCTAGGCAGGCGGGAGTTCGTAATGAGCAGTTCTTC.

The chain joins TRBV6-5 to TRBJ2-3; 7 bases fit TRBD2. The CDR3 runs 14 residues. The ends lost 2 bases at V and 8 bases at J; junction bases unmatched: 7. Germline V gives CDR1 MNHEY, CDR2 SVGAGI. The CDR3 coding sequence is TGTGCCAGCAGTTACGGACTAGTCTCATTTACGCAGTATTTT. Translation: CASSYGLVSFTQYF.

J is TRBJ2-3 and V is TRBV9, with 11 bases identical to TRBD2. V gave up 1 base and J gave up 6 bases; unmatched junction bases: 4. Germline V CDR1 and CDR2: SGDLS, YYNGEE. This CDR3 is 15 amino acids long. CDR3 residues: CASSVIAGGEDTQYF. The DNA for the CDR3 is TGTGCCAGCAGCGTAATAGCGGGAGGGGAGGATACGCAGTATTTT.

Written as DNA, the CDR3 is TGTGCCAGCAGTGCAGGGTTCCAAGAGACCCAGTACTTC. Its translation: CASSAGFQETQYF. This chain connects TRBV6-6 to TRBJ2-5; possible D gene TRBD1, 5 bases. From germline, CDR1 is MNHNY and CDR2 SVGAGI (reference sequence). The CDR3 totals 13 residues. The V and J ends lost 5 bases and 1 base respectively, with 8 bases between them.

The V and J genes are TRBV7-2 and TRBJ2-1; possible D gene TRBD2, 6 bases. Germline loops: CDR1 SGHTA, CDR2 FQGNSA. This CDR3 spans 16 amino acids. V lost 1 base and J lost 6, with 16 bases in between. CDR3 DNA sequence: TGTGCCAGCAGCTTAGAATCCGGGAGAGGTGGCAATGAGCAGTTCTTC. Protein: CASSLESGRGGNEQFF.

This clonotype showed up just once. The chain links TRBV24-1 to TRBJ2-1; D gene unclear. This CDR3 contains 17 residues. Germline V gene sequence: CDR1 KGHDR, CDR2 SFDVKD. Trimming cost V 4 bases and J 0 bases, with 15 bases left between them. DNA for the CDR3: TGTGCCACCAGTGACCTGGATAGCTTGAGCTCCTACAATGAGCAGTTCTTC. Amino acids: CATSDLDSLSSYNEQFF.

The V and J genes are TRBV12-3 or TRBV12-4 and TRBJ1-4; 7 bases match TRBD1. Losses at the gene ends were 5 bases for V and 12 bases for J; bases not matched to a gene: 3. CDR3 length: 11 amino acids. The CDR3 DNA reads as TGTGCCAGCAGTCCCGACAGGGAACTGTTTTTT. It codes for CASSPDRELFF.

This clonotype appeared many times. The genes are TRBV29-1 and TRBJ2-1; 7 nucleotides match TRBD2. CDR3 length: 13 amino acids. In germline, CDR1 is SQVTM, CDR2 ANQGSEA. Unmatched junction bases numbered 9, after V lost 6 bases and J lost 7 bases. CDR3 loop: CSVRSGMPNEQFF. CDR3 in DNA: TGCAGCGTCCGGAGCGGGATGCCGAATGAGCAGTTCTTC.

The table lists this clonotype with a count of one. The gene calls are TRBV6-2 or TRBV6-3 and TRBJ1-6; 9 bases fit TRBD1. From germline, CDR1 is MNHEY and CDR2 SVGEGT. The V segment lost 6 bases and the J segment 9 bases; nucleotides outside the gene matches: 6. This CDR3 is 14 amino acids long. The CDR3 loop reads CASRSGTGSSPLHF. CDR3 nucleotides: TGTGCCAGCAGGTCCGGGACAGGGTCTTCACCCCTCCACTTT.

V is TRBV5-6 and J is TRBJ2-1; 8 bases match TRBD2. CDR3 length: 15 amino acids. CDR1 SGHDT and CDR2 YYEEEE come from the germline V gene. Trimming cost V 4 bases and J 6 bases; bases outside gene matches: 9. CDR3 DNA sequence: TGTGCCAGCAGCCCCGGGACTAGAGGGGGCAATGAGCAGTTCTTC. Translation: CASSPGTRGGNEQFF.